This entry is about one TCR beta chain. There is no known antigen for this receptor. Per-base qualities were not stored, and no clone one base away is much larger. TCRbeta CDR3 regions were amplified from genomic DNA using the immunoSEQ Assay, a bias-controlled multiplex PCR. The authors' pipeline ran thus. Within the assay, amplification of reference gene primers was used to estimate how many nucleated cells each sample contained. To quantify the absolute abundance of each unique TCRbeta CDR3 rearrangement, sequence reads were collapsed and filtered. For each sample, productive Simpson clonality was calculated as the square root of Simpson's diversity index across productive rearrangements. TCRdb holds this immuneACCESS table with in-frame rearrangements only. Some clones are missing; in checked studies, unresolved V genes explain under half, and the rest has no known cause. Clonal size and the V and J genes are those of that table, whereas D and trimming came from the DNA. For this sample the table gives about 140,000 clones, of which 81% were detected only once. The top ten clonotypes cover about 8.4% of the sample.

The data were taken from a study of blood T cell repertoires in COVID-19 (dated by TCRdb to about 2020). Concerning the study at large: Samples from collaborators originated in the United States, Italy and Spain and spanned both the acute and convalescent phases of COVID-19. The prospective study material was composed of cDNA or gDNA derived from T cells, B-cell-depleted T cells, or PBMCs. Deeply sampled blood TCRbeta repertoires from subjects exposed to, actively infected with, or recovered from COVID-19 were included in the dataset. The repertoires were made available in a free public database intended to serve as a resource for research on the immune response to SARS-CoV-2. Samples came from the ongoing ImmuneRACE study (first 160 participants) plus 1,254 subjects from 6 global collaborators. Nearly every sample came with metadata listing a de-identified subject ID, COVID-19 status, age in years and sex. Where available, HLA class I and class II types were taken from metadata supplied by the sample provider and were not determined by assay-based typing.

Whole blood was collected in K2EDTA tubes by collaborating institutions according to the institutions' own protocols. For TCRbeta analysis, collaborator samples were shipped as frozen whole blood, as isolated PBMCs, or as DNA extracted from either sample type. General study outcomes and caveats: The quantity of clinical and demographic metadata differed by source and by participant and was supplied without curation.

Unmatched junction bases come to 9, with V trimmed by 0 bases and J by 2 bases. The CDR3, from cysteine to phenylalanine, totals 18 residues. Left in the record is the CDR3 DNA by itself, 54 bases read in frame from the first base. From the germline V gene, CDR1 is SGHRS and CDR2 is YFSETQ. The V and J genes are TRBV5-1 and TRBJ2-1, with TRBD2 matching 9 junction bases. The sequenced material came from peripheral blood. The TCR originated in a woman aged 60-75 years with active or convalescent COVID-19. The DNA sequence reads TGCGCCAGCAGCTTGGTCCCTAGCGGGACAATAACCTACAATGAGCAGTTCTTC. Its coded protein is CASSLVPSGTITYNEQFF. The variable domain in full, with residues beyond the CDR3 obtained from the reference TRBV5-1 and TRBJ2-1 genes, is KAGVTQTPRYLIKTRGQQVTLSCSPISGHRSVSWYQQTPGQGLQFLFEYFSETQRNKGNFPGRFSGRQFSNSRSEMNVSTLELGDSALYLCASSLVPSGTITYNEQFFGPGTRLTVL.